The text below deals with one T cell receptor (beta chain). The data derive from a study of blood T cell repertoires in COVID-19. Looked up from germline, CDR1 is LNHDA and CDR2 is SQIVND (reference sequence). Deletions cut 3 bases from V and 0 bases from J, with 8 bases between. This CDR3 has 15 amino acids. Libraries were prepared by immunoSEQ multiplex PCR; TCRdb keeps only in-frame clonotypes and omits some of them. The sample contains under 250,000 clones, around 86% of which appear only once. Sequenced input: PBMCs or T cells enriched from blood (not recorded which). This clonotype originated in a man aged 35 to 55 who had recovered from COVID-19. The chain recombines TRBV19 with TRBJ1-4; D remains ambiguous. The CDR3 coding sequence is TGTGCCAGTAGTATCGGACTAACAACTAATGAAAAACTGTTTTTT. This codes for CASSIGLTTNEKLFF.